Listed below are T cell receptor beta chains from one sample, sequenced in a study of shared clonotypes between healthy human individuals. Profiled with immunoSEQ multiplex PCR; TCRdb holds only in-frame clones, not every one. The table records under 1,100,000 clones, 60% to 80% of them present only once. The sequenced material came from memory CD4+ T cells sorted from blood. The origin of the receptors is a young man in good health. CDR3s include the opening cysteine and the closing phenylalanine or tryptophan. D genes are given only for firm matches. Clone size is not always given. Where it is, it says once, few, many or a class for expanded clones.

j_call	d_call	v_call	clone_size	cdr3_aa	cdr3_nt
TRBJ2-2	TRBD1	TRBV6-6	NA	CASSPDRGNTGELFF	TGTGCCAGCAGTCCGGACAGGGGCAACACCGGGGAGCTGTTTTTT
TRBJ2-1	NA	TRBV4-1	NA	CASSQVGDWDEQFF	TGCGCCAGCAGCCAAGTGGGGGACTGGGATGAGCAGTTCTTC
TRBJ1-2	TRBD1	TRBV6-1	many	CASAEGAYYGYTF	TGTGCCAGCGCGGAGGGGGCCTACTATGGCTACACCTTC
TRBJ1-1	NA	TRBV7-9	NA	CASSPGRPSNTEAFF	TGTGCCAGCAGTCCGGGACGTCCGTCGAACACTGAAGCTTTCTTT
TRBJ1-2	NA	TRBV5-6	few	CASSLAVLDYGYTF	TGTGCCAGCAGCTTGGCCGTATTGGACTATGGCTACACCTTC
TRBJ1-2	TRBD1	TRBV6-1	NA	CASSGQGLGYGYTF	TGTGCCAGCAGTGGACAGGGGCTTGGGTATGGCTACACCTTC
TRBJ2-7	TRBD2	TRBV10-2	NA	CASSESRNPGLAGGDEQYF	TGCGCCAGCAGTGAGTCGCGAAACCCGGGACTAGCGGGAGGGGACGAGCAGTACTTC
TRBJ2-7	NA	TRBV10-1	NA	CASTRTFSSGSYEQYF	TGCGCCAGCACCAGGACCTTTAGTAGCGGATCCTACGAGCAGTACTTC
TRBJ2-3	TRBD2	TRBV7-9	NA	CASRLAGGDTQYF	TGTGCCAGCAGGCTAGCGGGAGGGGATACGCAGTATTTT
TRBJ1-1	NA	TRBV5-1	NA	CASSLDMRNTEAFF	TGCGCCAGCAGCTTGGATATGAGGAACACTGAAGCTTTCTTT
TRBJ2-7	NA	TRBV5-4	NA	CASSGGGGSLYEQYF	TGTGCCAGCAGCGGGGGAGGAGGAAGCTTGTACGAGCAGTACTTC
TRBJ1-1	NA	TRBV28	NA	CASSLRGVMNTEAFF	TGTGCCAGCAGTTTAAGGGGGGTCATGAACACTGAAGCTTTCTTT
TRBJ2-2	NA	TRBV6-1	NA	CASSRQSTGELFF	TGTGCCAGCAGCCGACAGTCCACCGGGGAGCTGTTTTTT
TRBJ2-6	TRBD1	TRBV19	NA	CASSSSMGQGLPGANVLTF	TGTGCCAGTAGTAGTAGTATGGGACAGGGGCTACCTGGGGCCAACGTCCTGACTTTC
TRBJ1-6	NA	TRBV18	NA	CASSPQGTNNSPLHF	TGTGCCAGCTCGCCACAGGGAACTAATAATTCACCCCTCCACTTT
TRBJ1-5	NA	TRBV5-5	NA	CASSLQVSNQPQHF	TGTGCCAGCAGCTTACAGGTTTCCAATCAGCCCCAGCATTTT
TRBJ2-3	NA	TRBV30	NA	CAWSDEAFTDTQYF	TGTGCCTGGAGTGATGAGGCCTTCACAGATACGCAGTATTTT